This TCR beta chain was captured in a study of blood T cell repertoires in COVID-19. Whole-study context: Samples representing acute and convalescent COVID-19 were sourced from the United States, Italy and Spain. From T cells, B-cell-depleted T cells, or PBMCs came the material, which was cDNA or gDNA.

This CDR3 is 13 amino acids long. The germline gives CDR1 LNHDA, CDR2 SQIVND (reference sequence). V lost 3 bases, J lost 9 bases, and 12 bases lay in between. This clone occurred a few times. The authors' processing: Estimation of nucleated cell counts was performed using reference gene primer amplification. The protocol was immunoSEQ multiplex PCR, while the TCRdb copy is restricted to in-frame clones and leaves out a portion. V, J and clone size are those of that table, while D and trimming were read from the DNA. Of roughly 500,000 clones in the sample, over 75% are singletons; the top ten hold 3% to 3.5%.

Sequencing was performed on peripheral blood. The chain uses TRBV19 and TRBJ1-5; the D is unclear. The source of this sequence is a human donor in a cohort sampled during active COVID-19. Here the CDR3 DNA reads TGTGCCAGTAGTATTATCGGGGTCCTGCCCCAGCATTTT. Translating it yields CASSIIGVLPQHF.